Reported below is one T cell receptor beta chain. Its antigen is not known. Sequencing used immunoSEQ multiplex PCR; TCRdb keeps in-frame clones, though not all of them. This table has hundreds of thousands of clones, around 74% appearing once. These data are taken from a study of shared clonotypes between healthy human individuals. Study-level points and caveats: Clonotypes shared by all four donors outscored non-shared clonotypes in generation probability.

With 2 bases removed from V and 4 bases from J, the gap between germline ends came to 11 bases. Germline V lookup: CDR1 SGHVS, CDR2 FQNEAQ. There are 14 residues in the CDR3. Sequencing was carried out using memory CD4+ T cells sorted from blood. Subset in this sample: CD45RA-negative fraction. This rearrangement joins TRBV7-8 to TRBJ1-2; tentatively, D is TRBD1 (5 bases). This receptor was identified in a woman aged 25-40 years in good health. DNA of the CDR3: TGTGCCAGCAGCTTACAGAGGGGTTCCTATGGCTACACCTTC. Amino acid sequence: CASSLQRGSYGYTF.